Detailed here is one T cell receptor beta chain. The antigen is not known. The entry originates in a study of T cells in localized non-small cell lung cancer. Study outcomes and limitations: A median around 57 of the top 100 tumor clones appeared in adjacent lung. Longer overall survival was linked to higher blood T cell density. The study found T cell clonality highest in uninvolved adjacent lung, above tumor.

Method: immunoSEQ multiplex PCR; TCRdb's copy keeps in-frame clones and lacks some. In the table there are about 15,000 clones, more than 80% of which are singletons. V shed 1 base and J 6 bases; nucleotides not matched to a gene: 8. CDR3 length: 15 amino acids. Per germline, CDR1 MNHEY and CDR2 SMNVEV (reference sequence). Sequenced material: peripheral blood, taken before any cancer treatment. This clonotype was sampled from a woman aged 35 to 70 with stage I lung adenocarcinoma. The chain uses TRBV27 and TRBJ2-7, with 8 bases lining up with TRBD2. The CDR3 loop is CASSLWGLVSSEQYF. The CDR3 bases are TGTGCCAGCAGTTTATGGGGACTAGTATCTAGCGAGCAGTACTTC.